The 20 T cell receptor beta chains in this list originate from one sample, sequenced in a study of low-dose radiotherapy and immunotherapy resistance in tumors. Primers targeting TRAV and TRBV primed first-strand cDNA, covering alpha and beta chains. Amplification, which lasted 20 PCR cycles, used a constant-region primer and V-primer adapter to amplify TCRs. In TCRdb, the reads were re-called with MiXCR into one record per CDR3 protein. The sample records more than 90,000 distinct CDR3 sequences, around 20% being singletons. Time point of the sample: after trial treatment. Treatment here: LDRT plus nivolumab, ipilimumab, low-dose cyclophosphamide and aspirin (RACIN trial). The input for sequencing was PBMCs, taken after low-dose radiotherapy plus immunotherapy. All receptors derive from a male donor with prostate cancer.

This clonotype showed up many times. The V gene is TRBV27, the J gene TRBJ1-1, with 8 positions matching TRBD1. CDR1 and CDR2 (germline): MNHEY, SMNVEV (reference sequence). The CDR3 has 14 residues. J was trimmed by 2 bases and V by 4 bases; bases with no gene match: 3. The DNA for the CDR3 is TGTGCCAGCAGTTCAGGGGGCGGTAACACTGAAGCTTTCTTT. This sequence encodes CASSSGGGNTEAFF.

With regard to this clonotype: Its ends do not fully match the called genes, so a read error is possible. The CDR3 sequence is CASSQGRQMNTVAFF. For the CDR3, the DNA is TGCGCCAGCAGCCAAGGTCGTCAGATGAACACTGTAGCTTTCTTT. J is TRBJ1-1 and V is TRBV4-1; D call uncertain. The V gene's germline CDR1 is MGHRA and CDR2 YSYEKL. CDR3 size: 15 residues.

This clonotype showed up many times. The rearrangement uses TRBV6-6 and TRBJ2-3, with 10 bases that match TRBD2. Germline V gene data show CDR1 as MNHNY and CDR2 as SVGAGI (reference sequence). CDR3 size: 16 residues. V shed 5 bases, J shed 1 base, and the junction held 6 bases outside the gene matches. DNA of the CDR3: TGTGCCAGCAGTCTCCGGACTAGCGGTCGCACAGATACGCAGTATTTT. This sequence encodes CASSLRTSGRTDTQYF.

This clonotype showed up many times. V and J are TRBV3-1 and TRBJ2-7, with TRBD2 matching 9 bases. Germline V gene sequence: CDR1 LGHDT, CDR2 YNNKEL (reference sequence). J lost 5 bases, V lost 1 base, and 15 bases had no gene match. The CDR3 extends over 18 amino acids. The CDR3 protein is CASSQGPIRLAGSHEQYF. CDR3 DNA sequence: TGTGCCAGCAGCCAAGGGCCCATAAGGCTAGCGGGGTCTCACGAGCAGTACTTC.

This clonotype was counted ten times or more. This chain connects TRBV19 to TRBJ1-2; D is undetermined. Germline-derived CDR1 and CDR2 are LNHDA and SQIVND (reference sequence). CDR3 length: 11 amino acids. V lost 6 bases to trimming and J lost 2 bases, with 4 bases between them. This CDR3 is CASRRNYGYTF. CDR3 nucleotide sequence: TGTGCCAGTAGACGGAACTATGGCTACACCTTC.

Concerning this clonotype itself: Just one base apart from a much larger clone, this may be a read error. The gene calls are TRBV7-8 and TRBJ1-6; 9 nucleotides agree with TRBD1. Trimming removed 6 bases from V and 7 bases from J; junction bases left unmatched: 7. The CDR3 runs to 15 residues. The germline V gene encodes CDR1 SGHVS and CDR2 FQNEAQ. The CDR3 bases are TGTGCCAGCAGATGGGGACAGGGCGGGAATTCACCCCTCCACTTT. It specifies CASRWGQGGNSPLHF.

At least ten counts were recorded for this clonotype. The gene calls are TRBV11-1 and TRBJ2-3, with D hard to call. Deletions cut 5 bases from V and 8 bases from J, with 11 bases between. CDR1 and CDR2 (germline): SGHAT, FQDESV (reference sequence). The CDR3 contains 12 residues. This CDR3 is CASSVMGRTQYF. The CDR3 DNA follows: TGTGCCAGCAGCGTCATGGGCCGTACGCAGTATTTT.

In this sample, this clonotype turned up many times. This rearrangement joins TRBV29-1 to TRBJ2-1, with 7 positions matching TRBD2. This CDR3 has 16 residues. V lost 0 bases and J lost 0; bases outside the gene matches: 5. Germline CDR1 SQVTM, CDR2 ANQGSEA. The CDR3 bases are TGCAGCGTTGAAGAACTGGGGGGGGGCTCCTACAATGAGCAGTTCTTC. Its translation: CSVEELGGGSYNEQFF.

This clonotype has ten or more counts. The chain joins TRBV7-2 to TRBJ2-3; tentatively, D is TRBD1 or TRBD2 (7 bases each). Per germline, CDR1 SGHTA and CDR2 FQGNSA. The CDR3 has 17 amino acids. V dropped 0 bases and J dropped 3 bases, with 16 bases sitting between them. CDR3 DNA: TGTGCCAGCAGCTTAGCTCCCCCCAGGGGGGGAACAGATACGCAGTATTTT. Its protein is CASSLAPPRGGTDTQYF. The variable domain in full, completed from reference TRBV7-2 and TRBJ2-3, reads GAGVSQSPSNKVTEKGKDVELRCDPISGHTALYWYRQSLGQGLEFLIYFQGNSAPDKSGLPSDRFSAERTGGSVSTLTIQRTQQEDSAVYLCASSLAPPRGGTDTQYFGPGTRLTVL.

This clonotype was recorded at least ten times. V gene TRBV11-2 combines with J gene TRBJ2-2; 8 nucleotides align to TRBD2. V shed 3 bases and J 5 bases; nucleotides not matched to a gene: 8. The CDR3 spans 16 residues. The germline V gene has CDR1 SGHAT and CDR2 FQNNGV. CDR3: CASSFTSGGGTGELFF. The CDR3 nucleotides read TGTGCCAGCAGCTTTACGAGTGGCGGGGGGACCGGGGAGCTGTTTTTT.

This clonotype was recorded at least ten times. The chain is built from TRBV23-1 and TRBJ2-1; 9 bases align to TRBD2. TRBV23-1 falls under the ORF class, with uncertain function. Trimming at V came to 0 bases and at J to 7 bases, leaving 7 bases not matched to a gene. This CDR3 has 16 residues. CDR3 sequence reads: CASSQSRRGGGNEQFF. DNA of the CDR3: TGCGCCAGCAGTCAATCAAGGCGGGGGGGCGGGAATGAGCAGTTCTTC.

Points on this clonotype: A read error is the likely source, as a far larger clone sits one nucleotide away. The CDR3 is CASSLGRGATGYTF. The CDR3 coding sequence is TGTGCCAGCAGCTTGGGCAGGGGGGCAACTGGCTACACCTTC. The chain employs TRBV6-6 and TRBJ1-2, with 7 nucleotides matching TRBD1. The germline gives CDR1 MNHNY, CDR2 SVGAGI (reference sequence). Trimming at V came to 6 bases and at J to 7 bases, leaving 11 bases not matched to a gene. This CDR3 is 14 amino acids long.

In its sample, this clonotype was seen a few times. The V gene is TRBV18, the J gene TRBJ1-4; D is undetermined. The germline V gene has CDR1 KGHSH and CDR2 LQKENI. V lost 3 bases and J 5 bases, leaving 13 bases between the germline ends. The CDR3 runs to 15 residues. The CDR3 DNA reads as TGTGCCAGCTCACCCTCCGGGAGCAAAAATGAAAAACTGTTTTTT. Translated, it gives CASSPSGSKNEKLFF.

In its sample, this clonotype was seen many times. V and J are TRBV7-2 and TRBJ1-4; no reliable D call. The CDR3 has 13 residues. V was clipped by 5 bases and J by 4 bases, with 8 bases between them. Looked up from germline, CDR1 is SGHTA and CDR2 is FQGNSA. The CDR3 reads CASSGRFNEKLFF. CDR3 nucleotide sequence: TGTGCCAGCAGCGGACGGTTTAATGAAAAACTGTTTTTT.

Comments on this clonotype: A far larger clone is one nucleotide away, so this likely arose from a read error. The rearrangement joins TRBV7-2 to TRBJ2-7, with 8 bases aligning to TRBD2. The trim removed 4 bases at V and 7 bases at J, leaving 6 bases unmatched. Germline lookup yields CDR1 SGHTA and CDR2 FQGNSA. The CDR3 covers 13 residues. Written as DNA, the CDR3 is TGTGCCAGCAGCTCAGCGGGGGCGGGAGAGCAGTACTTC. Its translation is CASSSAGAGEQYF. Full variable domain (remainder filled in from reference TRBV7-2 and TRBJ2-7): GAGVSQSPSNKVTEKGKDVELRCDPISGHTALYWYRQSLGQGLEFLIYFQGNSAPDKSGLPSDRFSAERTGGSVSTLTIQRTQQEDSAVYLCASSSAGAGEQYFGPGTRLTVT.

This clonotype was counted ten times or more. This sequence joins TRBV6-2 or TRBV6-3 and TRBJ1-3; 8 bases agree with TRBD1. Germline trimming cut 5 bases from V and 4 bases from J; bases unmatched to any gene: 10. Germline CDR1 is MNHEY and CDR2 is SVGEGT. CDR3 size: 16 residues. CDR3 nucleotide sequence: TGTGCCAGCAGTCGGGACAGGTCCGTCTCCGGAAACACCATATATTTT. This encodes CASSRDRSVSGNTIYF.

This clonotype was counted many times. The chain carries TRBV7-8 and TRBJ2-2; D might be TRBD2 (5 bases). The CDR3 sequence is 16 residues long. Germline CDR1 reads SGHVS; CDR2 reads FQNEAQ. The V gene lost 5 bases and the J gene lost 7 bases, with 20 bases spanning the gap. DNA of the CDR3: TGTGCCAGCAGCCCCCAATTTACCGAACTAGACGGGGAGCTGTTTTTT. It encodes CASSPQFTELDGELFF.

There are many counts of this clonotype. V usage is TRBV7-6 and J usage is TRBJ2-2, with D uncertain. V shed 5 bases and J shed 4 bases, with 14 bases lying between them. This CDR3 region has 15 residues. Germline CDR1 reads SGHVS; CDR2 reads FNYEAQ. CDR3 residues: CASSQRTRGTGELFF. DNA for the CDR3: TGTGCCAGCAGCCAACGAACACGCGGCACCGGGGAGCTGTTTTTT.

This clonotype has a count of ten or more. The rearrangement joins TRBV12-3 or TRBV12-4 to TRBJ1-6, with D possibly matching TRBD1 (6 bases). This CDR3 is built from 16 residues. V lost 6 bases and J 8 bases, leaving 20 bases between the germline ends. CDR3 loop: CASSRGSLSGDSPLHF. DNA of the CDR3: TGTGCCAGCAGCAGGGGCAGCCTCTCGGGGGATTCACCCCTCCACTTT.

Many counts were recorded for this clonotype. The chain links TRBV5-1 to TRBJ2-3, with D perhaps TRBD2 (6 bases). Germline values: CDR1 SGHRS, CDR2 YFSETQ. Trimming stripped 4 bases from V and 3 bases from J, with 15 bases between. The CDR3 runs 15 residues. CDR3 sequence (DNA): TGCGCCAGCAGCCAGGGTGTCGGGGGAACAGATACGCAGTATTTT. Translation: CASSQGVGGTDTQYF.